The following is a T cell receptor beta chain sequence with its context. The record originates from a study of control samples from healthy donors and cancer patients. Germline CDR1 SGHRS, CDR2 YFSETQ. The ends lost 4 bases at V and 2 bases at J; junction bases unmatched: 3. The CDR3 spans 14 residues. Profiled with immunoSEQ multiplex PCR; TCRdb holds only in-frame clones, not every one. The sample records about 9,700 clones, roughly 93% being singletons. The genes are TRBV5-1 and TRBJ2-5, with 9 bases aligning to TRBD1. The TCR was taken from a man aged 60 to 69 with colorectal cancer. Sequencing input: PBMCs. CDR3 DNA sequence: TGCGCCAGCAGCCGCGGACAGGGGCAAGAGACCCAGTACTTC. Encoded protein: CASSRGQGQETQYF.